The 25 T cell receptor beta chains presented below share a single source sample, sequenced in a study of blood T cell repertoires in COVID-19. Profiling relied on immunoSEQ multiplex PCR, and the TCRdb table lists in-frame clones only, not all of them. The sample lists tens of thousands of clones, 72% occurring once. The sequencing input was peripheral blood. The receptors originated from a woman in her 70s with COVID-19, enrolled during active disease.

This clone was found once. This rearrangement joins TRBV7-3 to TRBJ1-1, with 9 bases identical to TRBD1. After removal of 3 bases from V and 5 bases from J, the junction contained 4 bases not matched to a gene. This CDR3 is 14 amino acids long. Germline V gene data show CDR1 as SGHTA and CDR2 as FQGTGA. CDR3 sequence (DNA): TGTGCCAGCAGCTTGACAGGGGGTGGAACTGAAGCTTTCTTT. Amino acids: CASSLTGGGTEAFF. Looking up the rest from reference TRBV7-3 and TRBJ1-1 gives the full variable domain: GAGVSQTPSNKVTEKGKYVELRCDPISGHTALYWYRQSLGQGPEFLIYFQGTGAADDSGLPNDRFFAVRPEGSVSTLKIQRTERGDSAVYLCASSLTGGGTEAFFGQGTRLTVV.

The sample holds a few counts of this clone. The chain links TRBV29-1 to TRBJ2-1, with TRBD2 matching over 10 bases. This CDR3 has 14 amino acids. The germline CDR1 and CDR2 sequences are SQVTM and ANQGSEA. Trimming at V came to 7 bases and at J to 4 bases, leaving 7 bases not matched to a gene. In nucleotides, the CDR3 is TGCAGCGCCATCCCTAGCGGGGGATACAATGAGCAGTTCTTC. This encodes CSAIPSGGYNEQFF.

This CDR3 is CASSVQAGEQYF. CDR3 in DNA: TGTGCCAGCAGCGTCCAGGCAGGCGAGCAGTACTTC. The chain uses TRBV9 and TRBJ2-7; D not certain. Deletions cut 2 bases from V and 6 bases from J, with 9 bases between. CDR3 size: 12 residues. The germline V gene has CDR1 SGDLS and CDR2 YYNGEE. Full variable domain (outside the CDR3, taken from reference TRBV9 and TRBJ2-7): DSGVTQTPKHLITATGQRVTLRCSPRSGDLSVYWYQQSLDQGLQFLIQYYNGEERAKGNILERFSAQQFPDLHSELNLSSLELGDSALYFCASSVQAGEQYFGPGTRLTVT.

The chain recombines TRBV19 with TRBJ1-5; D gene uncertain. This CDR3 contains 13 residues. Germline V lookup: CDR1 LNHDA, CDR2 SQIVND (reference sequence). V gave up 0 bases and J gave up 9 bases, with 9 bases separating them. The DNA of the CDR3 is TGTGCCAGTAGTATAGAGCCTCTCGGGCCCCAGCATTTT. Its translation is CASSIEPLGPQHF.

The chain couples TRBV19 to TRBJ2-1, with 7 bases that match TRBD1. The V gene's germline CDR1 is LNHDA and CDR2 SQIVND (reference sequence). The CDR3 covers 15 residues. With 7 bases clipped from V and 8 bases from J, the junction kept 14 bases outside the gene matches. The CDR3: CASTFGDRVGDEQFF. The CDR3 region has the DNA TGTGCCAGTACCTTCGGCGACAGGGTCGGGGATGAGCAGTTCTTC.

This chain links TRBV6-5 with TRBJ1-4; TRBD1 matches 9 bases. Trimming cost V 6 bases and J 6 bases; bases outside gene matches: 8. CDR1 is MNHEY and CDR2 is SVGAGI in the germline V gene. The CDR3 length is 15 residues. CDR3 loop: CASRRTGDYDEKLFF. Here the CDR3 DNA reads TGTGCCAGCAGGCGGACAGGGGACTACGATGAAAAACTGTTTTTT.

The chain couples TRBV3-1 (or the pseudogene TRBV3-2) to TRBJ1-2, with D unclear. The V end was cut by 6 bases, the J end by 1 base, with 6 bases between. Germline CDR1 reads LGHDT; CDR2 reads YNNKEL (reference sequence). This CDR3 spans 12 amino acids. CDR3 loop: CASSHYNYGYTF. Here the CDR3 DNA reads TGTGCCAGCAGTCACTATAACTATGGCTACACCTTC.

V and J are TRBV9 and TRBJ2-3; 8 nucleotides agree with TRBD1. Germline V CDR1 and CDR2: SGDLS, YYNGEE. Unmatched junction bases numbered 6, after V lost 3 bases and J lost 6 bases. This CDR3 has 14 amino acids. CDR3 sequence: CASSARTGWDTQYF. Written as DNA, the CDR3 is TGTGCCAGCAGCGCTAGGACAGGGTGGGATACGCAGTATTTT.

This chain connects TRBV6-1 to TRBJ2-5; D remains unclear. This CDR3 contains 13 residues. V was cut by 1 base and J by 7 bases, with 10 bases left in between. CDR1 is MNHNS, CDR2 SASEGT, per germline. CDR3 loop: CASSEGKLGTQYF. CDR3 coding DNA: TGTGCCAGCAGTGAAGGGAAGCTAGGGACCCAGTACTTC.

Only a few counts were recorded for this clone. The genes are TRBV10-3 and TRBJ2-7; D is perhaps TRBD1 or TRBD2 (7 bases each). V was clipped by 10 bases and J by 4 bases, with 11 bases between them. The CDR3 covers 11 residues. Germline V gives CDR1 ENHRY, CDR2 SYGVKD. The CDR3 loop reads CATRGGYEQYF. CDR3 sequence (DNA): TGTGCCACCAGGGGGGGGTACGAGCAGTACTTC.

This chain joins TRBV2 and TRBJ1-2, with TRBD1 matching 8 bases. V trimming: 6 bases; J trimming: 5 bases; junction bases outside the gene matches: 8. The CDR3 sequence is 14 residues long. The germline V gene encodes CDR1 SNHLY and CDR2 FYNNEI. CDR3 DNA: TGTGCCAGCAGCGATGACAGGGGCAGTTATGGCTACACCTTC. It yields the protein CASSDDRGSYGYTF.

V is TRBV12-3 or TRBV12-4 and J is TRBJ2-1; tentative D call: TRBD2 (6 bases). The CDR3 contains 11 residues. V dropped 10 bases and J dropped 10 bases, with 14 bases sitting between them. The CDR3 coding sequence is TGTGCCATCCTGGAGGGTTGGGAGCAGTTCTTC. Residues: CAILEGWEQFF.

Comment on this clone: Germline and junction disagree at one end, which may indicate a read error. The chain couples TRBV7-7 to TRBJ2-2, with D possibly TRBD1 on 6 matching bases. The CDR3 runs to 16 residues. Germline V gives CDR1 SSHAT, CDR2 FNYEAQ (reference sequence). CDR3 sequence: CASSPGAGSNTGELFF. As DNA, the CDR3 is TGTGCTAGCAGCCCAGGGGCCGGCTCGAACACCGGGGAGCTGTTTTTT.

The V gene is TRBV19, the J gene TRBJ2-2; D is possibly TRBD1 (5 bases). The CDR3 runs 14 residues. CDR1 is LNHDA and CDR2 is SQIVND in the germline V gene (reference sequence). V lost 6 bases, J lost 6 bases, and 14 bases lay in between. CDR3 sequence (DNA): TGTGCCAGTAGCCAGGGATTTGATTCCGGGGAGCTGTTTTTT. Encoded protein: CASSQGFDSGELFF.

There are a few counts of this clone. The chain has TRBV5-8 and TRBJ2-1; 9 bases map to TRBD1. This CDR3 is built from 14 residues. After removal of 9 bases from V and 6 bases from J, the junction contained 10 bases not matched to a gene. The germline gives CDR1 SGHTS, CDR2 YDEGEE. CDR3 DNA: TGTGCCAAAGGGCGGGACAGGGCGATCAATGAGCAGTTCTTC. This codes for CAKGRDRAINEQFF.

The chain combines TRBV4-2 with TRBJ2-1; D uncertain. V lost 4 bases and J 3 bases, leaving 16 bases between the germline ends. The CDR3 runs to 16 residues. Germline V gene sequence: CDR1 LGHNA, CDR2 YNFKEQ. CDR3 residues: CASSPSAWAGYNEQFF. CDR3 nucleotide sequence: TGTGCCAGCAGCCCCTCTGCCTGGGCCGGCTACAATGAGCAGTTCTTC.

The chain is built from TRBV19 and TRBJ2-3; weak D call: TRBD2 (5 bases). V was pared by 2 bases and J by 0 bases, with 6 bases between. Germline V lookup: CDR1 LNHDA, CDR2 SQIVND (reference sequence). This CDR3 contains 14 residues. DNA for the CDR3: TGTGCCAGTAGTATAAGGACTAGCACAGATACGCAGTATTTT. Its protein product is CASSIRTSTDTQYF.

V and J are TRBV6-2 or TRBV6-3 and TRBJ1-2; D is undetermined. Trimming took off 6 bases at V and 4 bases at J, with 12 bases between the two ends. CDR3 length equals 13 residues. Germline V gene lookup returns CDR1 MNHEY and CDR2 SVGEGT. The CDR3 nucleotides are TGTGCCAGCAGCCGCCCAGGTATCTATGGCTACACCTTC. Protein: CASSRPGIYGYTF.

The gene calls are TRBV24-1 and TRBJ2-6; D remains unclear. CDR1 and CDR2 (germline): KGHDR, SFDVKD. This CDR3 contains 15 residues. The V end was cut by 4 bases, the J end by 0 bases, with 6 bases between. The CDR3 loop reads CATSDWSSGANVLTF. CDR3 DNA sequence: TGTGCCACCAGTGACTGGAGCTCTGGGGCCAACGTCCTGACTTTC.

This clone appeared a single time. The chain has TRBV7-6 and TRBJ2-6; D might be TRBD1 (5 bases). This CDR3 has 14 amino acids. Germline loops: CDR1 SGHVS, CDR2 FNYEAQ. Between the trimmed V and J ends, which lost 5 bases and 4 bases, there was a span of 9 bases. The CDR3 protein is CASSRTSGANVLTF. The CDR3 DNA reads as TGTGCCAGCAGCCGGACATCCGGGGCCAACGTCCTGACTTTC.

The J gene is TRBJ1-6, the V gene TRBV24-1; D possibly corresponds to TRBD1 (6 bases). The germline CDR1 and CDR2 sequences are KGHDR and SFDVKD. The CDR3 is 14 amino acids. Deletions cut 5 bases from V and 9 bases from J, with 13 bases between. Written as DNA, the CDR3 is TGTGCCACCAGTGGCCGGACAGCCGTTTCACCCCTCCACTTT. As protein: CATSGRTAVSPLHF.

For the CDR3, the DNA is TGTGCCAGCAGCTTAAACTGGAATGAGCAGTTCTTC. This translates into CASSLNWNEQFF. The chain employs TRBV5-6 and TRBJ2-1; the D is unclear. The CDR3 loop spans 12 amino acids. Trimming took 2 bases from V and 7 from J, leaving 7 bases between them. Germline CDR1 reads SGHDT; CDR2 reads YYEEEE.

The chain carries TRBV2 and TRBJ2-5, with 10 bases fitting TRBD1. Trimming cost V 8 bases and J 5 bases; bases outside gene matches: 5. Germline values: CDR1 SNHLY, CDR2 FYNNEI. The CDR3 spans 13 residues. CDR3 region: CASQDRGQETQYF. The CDR3 bases are TGTGCCAGCCAAGACAGGGGGCAGGAGACCCAGTACTTC.

J is TRBJ1-3 and V is TRBV6-5, with a tentative D call TRBD1 (6 bases). Germline CDR1 is MNHEY and CDR2 is SVGAGI. The CDR3 runs 14 residues. V lost 10 bases, J lost 3 bases, and 16 bases lay in between. Written as DNA, the CDR3 is TGTGCCACCCGTTCCGCAGGGGTTGGAAACACCATATATTTT. This translates into CATRSAGVGNTIYF.

The chain combines TRBV11-3 with TRBJ2-1; TRBD2 matches 8 bases. Looked up from germline, CDR1 is SGHNT and CDR2 is YENEEA. This CDR3 spans 16 amino acids. V dropped 0 bases and J dropped 6; count of bases not matched to a gene: 7. In nucleotides, the CDR3 is TGTGCCAGCAGCTTAGAGGTTAGCGGGGCCCCCAATGAGCAGTTCTTC. This codes for CASSLEVSGAPNEQFF.